The following is a T cell receptor (beta chain) sequence with its context. This receptor's antigen is unknown. No quality values exist for individual bases; no much larger clone is one base distant. The data were obtained in a study of shared clonotypes between healthy human individuals (dated by TCRdb to the early 2020s). Background for the entire study: A few men and two women, aged 18 to 49 years, made up the cohort. To estimate repertoire size and how much clonotypes are shared between individuals, the study performed deep sequencing of blood TCR repertoires from roughly five healthy adults. Per donor, leukapheresis produced somewhere between about 0.94 and 9.5 billion PBMCs. Per donor, three plates each were used for CD4 naive and CD4 memory, two for CD8 naive, and one for CD8 memory. To increase sequencing depth and limit assay-specific biases, TCR repertoire library preparation and sequencing were carried out by different laboratories using diverse techniques. What the work shows at the level of the full study, not this receptor alone: Sampling was restricted to blood, and TCR repertoires in tissue are likely to differ from TCR repertoires in blood. Incomplete sequencing was indicated by rarefaction of sorted-subset datasets, despite the large sequencing depth. About 5% of naive CD4, 3.5% of naive CD8, around 2.3% of memory CD4, and about 0.4% of memory CD8 clonotypes were shared across four donors. Pairwise subsampling led to the expectation that sequencing depth would affect the degree of clonotype sharing among donors. Higher generation probabilities were observed for clonotypes shared by all four sorted-subset donors than for non-shared clonotypes. Because the study included a small number of donors, the genetic and exposure-history diversity represented was limited. Naive subsets generally had larger estimated clonotype richness than memory subsets.

Healthy HIV-negative adults with no recently reported acute infections or vaccinations were included as donors. Every donor was a Caucasian adult residing in Nashville, Tennessee, USA. CD4+ T cells were enriched by magnetic negative selection, after which naive cells were positively selected on CD45RA and the negative fraction was taken as the memory subset. Blood was obtained by leukapheresis, after which PBMCs were separated by Ficoll-Histopaque density gradient centrifugation and cryopreserved in liquid nitrogen vapor phase. Analytical flow cytometry was used to check the purity and quantity of each magnetically sorted T cell population. Each sorted fraction had its genomic DNA isolated and then quantified by UV absorbance on a Nanodrop 2000c. V loses 0 bases of germline sequence and J loses 5 bases, and the interval between the two ends is 8 bases. Spanning cysteine to phenylalanine, the CDR3 consists of 14 amino acids. Of the read, only the CDR3 DNA is kept; its 42 bases are in frame from base 1. The germline V gene (reference sequence) specifies SGHNT as CDR1 and YYREEE as CDR2.

Using the deep immunoSEQ assay, TCR CDR3 regions were amplified from genomic DNA by multiplex PCR. Extracted genomic DNA from each cell subset was distributed evenly across all wells of several immunoSEQ 96-well plates, and each plate was treated as a replicate. For sorted subsets, about 0.2 ug genomic DNA, equal to 30,000 or so T cell genomes, was loaded into each replicate PCR. Purified libraries were measured with a Qubit 3.0 fluorometer, size-checked on a Bioanalyzer 2100, and measured again with the KAPA Library Quantification kit. Each immunoSEQ 96-well plate was sequenced on its own single-read 150-cycle Illumina NextSeq 550 flow cell. The original pipeline was this. Because the immunoSEQ output included only junctional sequences and no quality scores, the filtering could not be the same as the filtering used for full-length reads. To assign V/J genes and CDR3, sequences were annotated against IMGT germline references using PyIR, a Python wrapper for IgBLAST v1.9. Any read was removed if the V/J assignment was weak (E-value above 1e-6), the CDR3 was missing, or the read contained stop codons, out-of-frame junctions, or ambiguous translated residues. V3J clonotypes were defined by identical inferred V gene, J gene, and CDR3 amino acid sequence. The percentage overlap between two repertoires was calculated by dividing the number of shared unique clonotypes by the size of the smaller repertoire. RTK rarefaction, the Chao1 estimator, and Recon v2.1 estimates of unobserved clonotypes were used to assess repertoire richness. OLGA was used to compute generation probabilities for all TCRbeta clonotypes that the gDNA method yielded from a few donors. Held by TCRdb, this immuneACCESS table contains in-frame sequences only and omits some clones. Under half of the omission traces to an unresolved V gene where checked; the cause of the rest is unknown. The V and J calls and the clone size are those of that table, but D and trimming were determined from the DNA. For this sample the table gives roughly 2.2 million clones, of which 85% to 95% were detected only once. Of the sample, about 0.41% is held by the ten largest clones.

The material sequenced was naive CD4+ T cells from PBMCs. The sample's cell subset or site label, decoded: CD45RA+ positively selected. This receptor chain uses TRBV5-4 and TRBJ1-4; the D gene cannot be resolved reliably. This receptor was identified in a man aged 18 to 29 in good health. Some clones in this sample may be carry-over from other donors' samples. For the CDR3, the sequence is CASSLAGKNEKLFF. In nucleotide form, the sequence is TGTGCCAGCAGCTTGGCTGGGAAGAATGAAAAACTGTTTTTT.